The T cell receptor beta chain described here comes from a study of blood T cell repertoires in COVID-19. Assay: immunoSEQ multiplex PCR; the TCRdb copy retains only in-frame clones and omits some. The sample lists roughly 150,000 clones; around 84% were seen once. The length of the CDR3 is 17 residues. The V gene end was trimmed by 4 bases and the J gene end by 6 bases; junction bases not matched to a gene: 14. From germline, CDR1 is SEHNR and CDR2 FQNEAQ (reference sequence). Specimen: peripheral blood. The sequence was collected from a woman at least 80 years old with acute or convalescent COVID-19. The chain couples TRBV7-9 to TRBJ2-1; 8 nucleotides align to TRBD2. CDR3 sequence: CASSYLPSPGTSNEQFF. The CDR3 bases are TGTGCCAGCAGCTATCTGCCATCACCCGGGACTAGCAATGAGCAGTTCTTC.